This is a list of T cell receptor beta chains from one sample in a study of immune cell composition in non-small cell lung cancer. Sequenced by immunoSEQ multiplex PCR; TCRdb stores in-frame clones only, minus some. The table lists over 1,500 clones, about 60% of them singletons. Sequenced sample: non-adjacent lung tissue. Receptors originate from a human donor with non-small cell lung cancer. The CDR3 runs from the conserved cysteine through the conserved F or W. D genes are given only for firm matches. A clone size is listed for some rows: how often the clone was seen (once, few, many), or a class if it is expanded.

abundance	v_gene	d_gene	j_gene	CDR3aa	CDR3nt
NA	TRBV13	NA	TRBJ1-2	CASSYDRDYGYTF	TGTGCCAGCAGTTACGACCGGGATTACGGCTACACCTTC
medium-sized	TRBV5-4	NA	TRBJ1-2	CASSSYSSGLGNYGYTF	TGTGCCAGCAGCTCCTATTCATCAGGGTTGGGTAACTATGGCTACACCTTC
NA	TRBV7-3	TRBD2	TRBJ2-5	CASSLTAGGGETQYF	TGTGCCAGCAGCTTAACGGCGGGAGGAGGGGAGACCCAGTACTTC
NA	TRBV7-2	TRBD1	TRBJ2-5	CASSNNRGEQETQYF	TGTGCCAGCAGTAATAACAGGGGAGAACAAGAGACCCAGTACTTC
NA	TRBV19	NA	TRBJ2-1	CASSISGGAGAYNEQFF	TGTGCCAGTAGTATTAGCGGTGGGGCTGGGGCCTACAATGAGCAGTTCTTC
NA	TRBV5-6	NA	TRBJ2-7	CASSLNRDHEQYF	TGTGCCAGCAGCTTAAACAGGGACCACGAGCAGTACTTC
NA	TRBV6-1	NA	TRBJ1-1	CASSSAGLGAEAFF	TGTGCCAGCAGCTCCGCGGGGCTGGGAGCTGAAGCTTTCTTT
once	TRBV13	TRBD2	TRBJ2-7	CASSLEAGGYEQYF	TGTGCCAGCAGCTTAGAAGCGGGGGGATACGAGCAGTACTTC
NA	TRBV5-1	TRBD1	TRBJ1-2	CASSTGTDYGYTF	TGCGCCAGCAGCACCGGGACAGACTATGGCTACACCTTC
few	TRBV14	TRBD1	TRBJ2-7	CASSQDTGDYSYEQYF	TGTGCCAGCAGCCAGGACACAGGGGATTACTCCTACGAGCAGTACTTC
NA	TRBV9	TRBD2	TRBJ2-2	CASSVRGGAGELFF	TGTGCCAGCAGCGTAAGGGGAGGGGCCGGGGAGCTGTTTTTT
NA	TRBV2	TRBD1	TRBJ2-7	CASMEDRATYEQYF	TGTGCCAGCATGGAGGACAGGGCCACCTACGAGCAGTACTTC
NA	TRBV9	TRBD1	TRBJ2-1	CASSGTGDNEQFF	TGTGCCAGCAGCGGGACAGGGGACAATGAGCAGTTCTTC
once	TRBV4-3	TRBD1	TRBJ2-7	CASSPETGVGSYEQYF	TGCGCCAGCAGCCCCGAGACAGGGGTAGGCTCCTACGAGCAGTACTTC
few	TRBV5-1	TRBD1	TRBJ1-2	CASSLAGGGDYGYTF	TGCGCCAGCAGCTTGGCAGGGGGCGGCGACTATGGCTACACCTTC
NA	TRBV13	TRBD1	TRBJ1-6	CASSLDRGGDSPLHF	TGTGCCAGCAGCTTGGACAGGGGTGGGGATTCACCCCTCCACTTT
NA	TRBV4-3	TRBD2	TRBJ2-1	CASSQRTSGRYNEQFF	TGCGCCAGCAGCCAAAGGACTAGCGGGAGATACAATGAGCAGTTCTTC
medium-sized	TRBV23-1	NA	TRBJ1-5	CASRGESISNQPQHF	TGCGCCAGCCGCGGGGAATCTATAAGCAATCAGCCCCAGCATTTT
NA	TRBV27	NA	TRBJ2-5	CASSPRDYQETQYF	TGTGCCAGCAGTCCCCGGGACTACCAAGAGACCCAGTACTTC
NA	TRBV7-6	NA	TRBJ2-1	CASSLAPAGHYNEQFF	TGTGCCAGCAGCTTAGCGCCGGCGGGGCATTACAATGAGCAGTTCTTC
few	TRBV12-5	TRBD1	TRBJ2-1	CASAPGQAYNEQFF	TGTGCTAGTGCCCCGGGACAGGCCTACAATGAGCAGTTCTTC
few	TRBV5-1	NA	TRBJ2-2	CASSTQGIGELFF	TGCGCCAGCAGCACCCAGGGAATCGGGGAGCTGTTTTTT
once	TRBV7-6	NA	TRBJ1-1	CASSLRGRTEAFF	TGTGCCAGCAGCTTACGCGGGAGGACTGAAGCTTTCTTT
NA	TRBV28	TRBD1	TRBJ1-1	CASSSPGQGLSTEAFF	TGTGCCAGCAGTAGTCCGGGACAGGGTTTGTCCACTGAAGCTTTCTTT
NA	TRBV2	NA	TRBJ1-2	CASSAKGDYGYTF	TGTGCCAGCAGTGCAAAAGGGGACTATGGCTACACCTTC
NA	TRBV28	TRBD2	TRBJ2-2	CASSPGLARTGELFF	TGTGCCAGCAGTCCAGGACTAGCGAGGACCGGGGAGCTGTTTTTT
NA	TRBV13	NA	TRBJ2-6	CASSFLSGANVLTF	TGTGCCAGCAGCTTTCTCTCTGGGGCCAACGTCCTGACTTTC
hyperexpanded	TRBV12-5	TRBD1	TRBJ2-4	CASGNAPALDRAGGIQYF	TGTGCTAGTGGGAACGCTCCAGCCCTTGACAGGGCGGGCGGCATTCAGTACTTC
NA	TRBV6-5	TRBD1	TRBJ1-5	CASSLTGVQPQHF	TGTGCCAGCAGTTTAACAGGGGTGCAGCCCCAGCATTTT
few	TRBV11-2	NA	TRBJ1-4	CASSLEGLNEKLFF	TGTGCCAGCAGCTTAGAGGGCCTTAATGAAAAACTGTTTTTT
NA	TRBV19	NA	TRBJ2-1	CASNNPGVVQFF	TGTGCCAGTAACAACCCGGGGGTGGTGCAGTTCTTC
few	TRBV28	TRBD2	TRBJ2-7	CATQREAPYNGEQYF	TGTGCCACCCAGCGGGAGGCGCCCTACAATGGGGAGCAGTACTTC
NA	TRBV29-1	TRBD2	TRBJ2-1	CSAEGLAGVRSYNEQFF	TGCAGCGCCGAGGGACTAGCGGGAGTTAGGTCCTACAATGAGCAGTTCTTC
NA	TRBV29-1	NA	TRBJ2-2	CSVEDRRGGVYTGELFF	TGCAGCGTTGAAGATCGAAGGGGCGGAGTCTACACCGGGGAGCTGTTTTTT
medium-sized	TRBV4-2	NA	TRBJ1-5	CASSPLTGNQPQHF	TGTGCCAGCAGCCCCCTAACCGGCAATCAGCCCCAGCATTTT
NA	TRBV19	TRBD2	TRBJ2-3	CARSGLAGADTQYF	TGTGCCAGAAGCGGACTAGCGGGGGCAGATACGCAGTATTTT